This entry lists 18 T cell receptor beta chains sequenced from one sample in a study of cytomegalovirus exposure and HLA in healthy donors. Use of 60 Vbeta and 13 Jbeta primers characterized the PCR. The repertoire was sequenced with immunoSEQ multiplex PCR; TCRdb's copy has only in-frame clones and lacks some. The data contain about 200,000 clones, 70% to 80% of them singletons. The specimen sequenced was PBMCs. The receptor set was obtained from a woman between 50 and 59 years old in good health and CMV-seronegative.

The chain uses TRBV4-3 and TRBJ2-1; TRBD1 is a possible D gene (5 bases). The CDR3 has 13 residues. Looked up from germline, CDR1 is LGHNA and CDR2 is YSLEER. The germline V and J ends were trimmed by 1 base and 5 bases, with 6 bases remaining between them. CDR3 sequence (DNA): TGCGCCAGCAGCCAAGGGGGCGACAATGAGCAGTTCTTC. Residues: CASSQGGDNEQFF.

The chain couples TRBV28 to TRBJ1-1; D is uncertain. The length of the CDR3 is 12 residues. V lost 8 bases, J lost 1 base, and 8 bases lay in between. The germline V gene has CDR1 MDHEN and CDR2 SYDVKM. The CDR3 DNA is TGTGCCAGCCGCTGGAGGAACACTGAAGCTTTCTTT. Encoded protein: CASRWRNTEAFF.

V is TRBV5-1 and J is TRBJ2-3; D is possibly TRBD1 (7 bases). The germline V and J ends were trimmed by 3 bases and 3 bases, with 14 bases remaining between them. The V gene's germline CDR1 is SGHRS and CDR2 YFSETQ. The CDR3 is 15 amino acids. The CDR3 loop is CASSSAGGWTDTQYF. The DNA of the CDR3 is TGCGCCAGCAGCTCGGCAGGGGGGTGGACAGATACGCAGTATTTT.

This chain joins TRBV10-2 and TRBJ2-7; a possible D gene is TRBD1 (6 bases). The V gene's germline CDR1 is WSHSY and CDR2 SAAADI. The CDR3 runs 13 residues. Trimming pared 7 bases from V and 5 bases from J, leaving 15 bases between. This CDR3 reads CASKGRGFDEQYF. For the CDR3, the DNA is TGCGCCAGCAAGGGCAGGGGTTTCGACGAGCAGTACTTC.

The chain uses TRBV5-6 and TRBJ1-6; a weak D match, TRBD1 (6 bases). V was pared by 0 bases and J by 15 bases, with 13 bases between. This CDR3 spans 13 amino acids. Germline CDR1 and CDR2: SGHDT and YYEEEE. CDR3 protein: CASSLGNRVLLHF. CDR3 DNA sequence: TGTGCCAGCAGCTTGGGAAACAGGGTTCTCCTCCACTTT.

J is TRBJ2-3 and V is TRBV14; 9 nucleotides match TRBD1. The CDR3 has 16 residues. Per germline, CDR1 SGHDN and CDR2 FVKESK. The ends lost 3 bases at V and 5 bases at J; junction bases unmatched: 9. The CDR3 protein is CASSHPPSGQGDTQYF. In DNA form, the CDR3 reads TGTGCCAGCAGCCATCCACCCTCGGGACAGGGAGATACGCAGTATTTT.

The chain is built from TRBV5-4 and TRBJ2-7; a possible D gene is TRBD1 (5 bases). Germline V gene lookup returns CDR1 SGHNT and CDR2 YYREEE (reference sequence). V lost 0 bases and J lost 6, with 10 bases in between. The CDR3 is 13 amino acids. CDR3 loop: CASSLGQGFEQYF. CDR3 nucleotides: TGTGCCAGCAGCTTGGGGCAGGGATTCGAGCAGTACTTC.

This rearrangement joins TRBV18 to TRBJ1-2; tentative D call: TRBD1 (6 bases). In germline, CDR1 is KGHSH, CDR2 LQKENI. Trimming stripped 5 bases from V and 0 bases from J, with 10 bases between. The CDR3 consists of 14 residues. CDR3 residues: CASSSRTANYGYTF. In nucleotides, the CDR3 is TGTGCCAGCTCATCTCGGACAGCTAACTATGGCTACACCTTC.

The genes are TRBV15 and TRBJ1-1; D is unclear. Germline assignment: CDR1 LNHNV and CDR2 YYDKDF (reference sequence). The CDR3 length is 15 residues. The ends were cut back, 1 base at V and 0 bases at J, with 9 bases in the middle. The CDR3: CATSRGLRLNTEAFF. CDR3 in DNA: TGTGCCACCAGCAGAGGCTTGCGCCTGAACACTGAAGCTTTCTTT.

The gene calls are TRBV5-4 and TRBJ2-3; 10 nucleotides match TRBD2. The CDR3 length is 15 residues. Trimming took 4 bases from V and 6 from J; bases not matched to a gene: 8. Germline V lookup: CDR1 SGHNT, CDR2 YYREEE (reference sequence). CDR3 DNA sequence: TGTGCCAGCAGCAAAGCGGGAGGGCCGGGCGATACGCAGTATTTT. It yields the protein CASSKAGGPGDTQYF. Filled out from reference TRBV5-4 and TRBJ2-3, the complete variable domain reads ETGVTQSPTHLIKTRGQQVTLRCSSQSGHNTVSWYQQALGQGPQFIFQYYREEENGRGNFPPRFSGLQFPNYSSELNVNALELDDSALYLCASSKAGGPGDTQYFGPGTRLTVL.

This clone has just a few counts. The chain carries TRBV28 and TRBJ1-5, with D perhaps TRBD1 (6 bases). This CDR3 is 18 amino acids long. Between the trimmed V and J ends, which lost 5 bases and 0 bases, there was a span of 20 bases. The germline V gene has CDR1 MDHEN and CDR2 SYDVKM. The CDR3 region has the DNA TGTGCCAGCAGTGGGGCAGGGGACCTATTTTATAGCAATCAGCCCCAGCATTTT. Its protein is CASSGAGDLFYSNQPQHF. Supplemented by reference TRBV28 and TRBJ1-5, the full variable domain reads DVKVTQSSRYLVKRTGEKVFLECVQDMDHENMFWYRQDPGLGLRLIYFSYDVKMKEKGDIPEGYSVSREKKERFSLILESASTNQTSMYLCASSGAGDLFYSNQPQHFGDGTRLSIL.

CDR3 coding DNA: TGTGCCAGCGGTCCGAGGGTTGAGGGTGGCTACACCTTC. Its translation: CASGPRVEGGYTF. V gene TRBV6-6 combines with J gene TRBJ1-2, with no clear D. This CDR3 comprises 13 residues. Germline V gene lookup returns CDR1 MNHNY and CDR2 SVGAGI (reference sequence). Trimming removed 8 bases at V and 7 bases at J, with 17 bases between.

This clone was picked up a small number of times. V and J are TRBV4-1 and TRBJ2-7; tentatively, D is TRBD2 (6 bases). This CDR3 contains 14 residues. Trimming removed 3 bases at V and 2 bases at J, with 11 bases between. Germline assignment: CDR1 MGHRA and CDR2 YSYEKL. The CDR3 protein is CASSHLSGTYEQYF. The CDR3 nucleotides are TGCGCCAGCAGCCACCTTAGCGGAACCTACGAGCAGTACTTC.

The rearrangement uses TRBV6-5 and TRBJ1-2, with 7 bases fitting TRBD1. V was clipped by 5 bases and J by 4 bases; unmatched bases: 4. The CDR3 covers 13 residues. Germline CDR1 MNHEY, CDR2 SVGAGI. Here the CDR3 DNA reads TGTGCCAGCAGTGGACAGGCCACCTATGGCTACACCTTC. This codes for CASSGQATYGYTF.

V and J are TRBV27 and TRBJ2-5; 8 nucleotides match TRBD1. The better agreement between TRBJ2-7 and the DNA end casts doubt on the J call. CDR1 MNHEY and CDR2 SMNVEV come from the germline V gene (reference sequence). CDR3 size: 14 residues. The DNA of the CDR3 is TGTGCCAGCAGGACACAGGGGGGCCCCTACGAGCAGTACTTC. Its protein is CASRTQGGPYEQYF.

The chain employs TRBV7-2 and TRBJ2-2; D unresolved. This CDR3 has 13 amino acids. Germline V gives CDR1 SGHTA, CDR2 FQGNSA. V was cut by 3 bases and J by 8 bases, with 10 bases left in between. The CDR3: CASSFEALGELFF. The CDR3 coding sequence is TGTGCCAGCAGCTTCGAGGCATTGGGGGAGCTGTTTTTT.

The chain is built from TRBV7-9 and TRBJ2-1; TRBD2 aligns across 8 bases. The CDR3 covers 16 residues. V gave up 6 bases and J gave up 3 bases; unmatched junction bases: 10. From germline, CDR1 is SEHNR and CDR2 FQNEAQ (reference sequence). CDR3 protein: CASRKGAGVGYNEQFF. Written as DNA, the CDR3 is TGTGCCAGCAGAAAGGGAGCGGGAGTAGGCTACAATGAGCAGTTCTTC.

The chain carries TRBV12-2 and TRBJ2-7; TRBD2, as called in the table, went unchecked against the DNA. TRBV12-2 has pseudogene status. The CDR3 is 19 amino acids. CDR3: CASRLLREKRTSGDYEQYF. In nucleotides, the CDR3 is TGTGCAAGTCGCTTATTAAGGGAAAAAAGGACTAGCGGGGACTACGAGCAGTACTTC.